This section outlines one T cell receptor (beta chain) sequence together with its context. Its antigen is unidentified. The data belong to a study of post-analysis software for immune sequencing data. Study-wide context: Relapsing-remitting, secondary progressive and progressive-relapsing forms of multiple sclerosis all featured among disease courses.

Looked up from germline, CDR1 is SGDLS and CDR2 is YYNGEE. With 0 bases removed from V and 3 bases from J, the gap between germline ends came to 18 bases. The CDR3 sequence is 17 residues long. Included in the TCR beta cDNA libraries were unique molecular identifiers. TCRdb reprocessed the PCR reads with MiXCR, giving one entry per CDR3 protein. Of approximately 730,000 distinct CDR3 sequences in the sample, about 43% were seen once. Whole-study findings and limits: The study found TRBV5-6, TRBV5-1 and TRBV20-1 among five TRBV segments more frequent in patients than controls. Controls significantly exceeded multiple sclerosis patients in normalized Chao1 diversity.

Sequencing was carried out using blood. The genes are TRBV9 and TRBJ1-2; perhaps TRBD1 as D (5 bases). The source of this sequence is a girl aged 10-17 years with multiple sclerosis. The CDR3 sequence is CASSVVIVGRVDYGYTF. CDR3 sequence (DNA): TGTGCCAGCAGCGTAGTTATAGTAGGCAGGGTCGACTATGGCTACACCTTC.